These 30 T cell receptor beta chains were all obtained from the same sample, sequenced in a study of somatic mutations in cytotoxic T cells in rheumatoid arthritis. Produced via immunoSEQ multiplex PCR; TCRdb's table is partial and in-frame only. The sample lists tens of thousands of clones, about four fifths occurring once. Sequences were obtained from CD8+ T cells sorted from blood. These receptors originate from an adult with rheumatoid arthritis.

The V gene is TRBV4-3, the J gene TRBJ1-3; D may be TRBD1 (6 bases). The CDR3 consists of 16 residues. Germline CDR1 LGHNA, CDR2 YSLEER. V lost 0 bases and J lost 4, with 13 bases in between. The CDR3 protein is CASSQDWGARGNTIYF. DNA of the CDR3: TGCGCCAGCAGCCAAGATTGGGGGGCAAGGGGAAACACCATATATTTT.

This clone has only one observation. Sequence at one end of the junction differs from germline and may be a read error. This rearrangement joins TRBV27 to TRBJ2-1; 7 positions agree with TRBD2. The length of the CDR3 is 14 residues. Germline V lookup: CDR1 MNHEY, CDR2 SMNVEV (reference sequence). CDR3 sequence: CASSLRPLAGELIF. CDR3 sequence (DNA): TGTGCCAGCAGTCTCCGCCCCCTGGCGGGAGAATTGATCTTC.

J is TRBJ2-3 and V is TRBV4-3; D not resolved. From germline, CDR1 is LGHNA and CDR2 YSLEER. The CDR3 runs to 15 residues. The V end lost 0 bases, the J end lost 2 bases, and 9 bases lay between the germline ends. This CDR3 is CASSQDMASTDTQYF. The DNA for the CDR3 is TGCGCCAGCAGCCAAGATATGGCGTCCACAGATACGCAGTATTTT.

The chain joins TRBV6-6 to TRBJ2-5; 8 bases fit TRBD1. The V gene's germline CDR1 is MNHNY and CDR2 SVGAGI (reference sequence). J was trimmed by 5 bases and V by 6 bases; bases with no gene match: 11. CDR3 length: 15 residues. Here the CDR3 DNA reads TGTGCCAGCAGCAACCGACAGGGGCAACTGGAGACCCAGTACTTC. Protein product: CASSNRQGQLETQYF.

This clone has just one count. V usage is TRBV30 and J usage is TRBJ2-7; 7 bases are a match to TRBD2. The V segment lost 0 bases and the J segment 2 bases; nucleotides outside the gene matches: 7. The CDR3 runs to 15 residues. Germline V gene data show CDR1 as GTSNPN and CDR2 as SVGIG (reference sequence). CDR3 in DNA: TGTGCCTGGAGTGTGGGGGGGGATAACCCCTACGAGCAGTACTTC. This codes for CAWSVGGDNPYEQYF. Using reference TRBV30 and TRBJ2-7 for the parts outside the CDR3, the full variable domain is SQTIHQWPATLVQPVGSPLSLECTVEGTSNPNLYWYRQAAGRGLQLLFYSVGIGQISSEVPQNLSASRPQDRQFILSSKKLLLSDSGFYLCAWSVGGDNPYEQYFGPGTRLTVT.

The J gene is TRBJ2-2, the V gene TRBV5-1; 9 bases agree with TRBD2. The CDR3 totals 16 residues. With V trimmed by 2 bases and J by 6 bases, 8 bases remained unmatched. Looked up from germline, CDR1 is SGHRS and CDR2 is YFSETQ. Here the CDR3 DNA reads TGCGCCAGCAGCTTTAGCGGGAGTTACGATCCCGGGGAGCTGTTTTTT. It translates to CASSFSGSYDPGELFF.

This chain links TRBV6-5 with TRBJ2-2; D is possibly TRBD2 (5 bases). Germline V gene sequence: CDR1 MNHEY, CDR2 SVGAGI. Trimming cost V 0 bases and J 2 bases, with 10 bases left between them. The CDR3 is 16 residues long. CDR3 DNA sequence: TGTGCCAGCAGTTACTCGATAGCGACCAACACCGGGGAGCTGTTTTTT. Amino acids: CASSYSIATNTGELFF.

The V and J genes are TRBV5-4 and TRBJ1-5; D might be TRBD1 (5 bases). Germline V gene lookup returns CDR1 SGHNT and CDR2 YYREEE (reference sequence). The CDR3 extends over 14 amino acids. Deletions cut 3 bases from V and 1 base from J, with 8 bases between. The DNA for the CDR3 is TGTGCCAGCAGCTCCGACAGAAGCAATCAGCCCCAGCATTTT. Protein: CASSSDRSNQPQHF.

This rearrangement joins TRBV5-1 to TRBJ1-1; D may be TRBD1 (6 bases). The CDR3 is 14 amino acids. Germline values: CDR1 SGHRS, CDR2 YFSETQ. V lost 7 bases, J lost 0 bases, and 13 bases lay in between. The CDR3 sequence is CASGKYRVNTEAFF. The CDR3 DNA reads as TGCGCCAGCGGAAAATACAGGGTGAACACTGAAGCTTTCTTT.

The rearrangement uses TRBV6-4 and TRBJ2-3, with 8 bases fitting TRBD2. CDR3 length: 15 residues. Per the germline V gene, CDR1 is MRHNA and CDR2 is SNTAGT. The V gene end was trimmed by 3 bases and the J gene end by 1 base; junction bases not matched to a gene: 3. CDR3 sequence (DNA): TGTGCCAGCAGTGAGCGAGCGGGGGGCACAGATACGCAGTATTTT. It translates to CASSERAGGTDTQYF.

V is TRBV7-9 and J is TRBJ2-1; TRBD1 or TRBD2 may be the D gene (5 bases each). The germline V gene encodes CDR1 SEHNR and CDR2 FQNEAQ (reference sequence). V was shortened by 3 bases and J by 5 bases, with 17 bases between the two germline ends. The CDR3 has 16 amino acids. CDR3 sequence: CASSLPGGRGDNEQFF. Here the CDR3 DNA reads TGTGCCAGCAGCTTGCCAGGAGGTAGAGGGGACAATGAGCAGTTCTTC.

The rearrangement uses TRBV7-7 and TRBJ2-1; TRBD2 matches 10 bases. J gave up 5 bases and V 8 bases, and 6 bases lay outside the gene matches. CDR1 and CDR2 (germline): SSHAT, FNYEAQ (reference sequence). This CDR3 is 14 amino acids long. CDR3 bases: TGTGCCAGCCAGAGCGGGAGGGGTGACAATGAGCAGTTCTTC. Protein sequence: CASQSGRGDNEQFF.

The V and J genes are TRBV4-1 and TRBJ2-7; 9 positions match TRBD1. The junction had 5 bases not matched to a gene; V was cut back by 2 bases and J by 3 bases. The germline CDR1 and CDR2 sequences are MGHRA and YSYEKL. This CDR3 has 15 residues. CDR3 protein: CASSQPGQGFYEQYF. The CDR3 DNA reads as TGCGCCAGCAGCCAACCGGGACAGGGTTTCTACGAGCAGTACTTC.

The V and J genes are TRBV2 and TRBJ1-2; D gene uncertain. Per the germline V gene, CDR1 is SNHLY and CDR2 is FYNNEI. V gave up 8 bases and J gave up 3 bases, with 13 bases separating them. The CDR3 loop spans 13 amino acids. For the CDR3, the DNA is TGTGCCAGCCTAGGCCTCGGGGACTATGGCTACACCTTC. Translating gives CASLGLGDYGYTF.

The chain has TRBV7-6 and TRBJ2-1; a possible D gene is TRBD2 (6 bases). V lost 1 base, J lost 0 bases, and 13 bases lay in between. Germline CDR1 reads SGHVS; CDR2 reads FNYEAQ. This CDR3 comprises 17 residues. CDR3 protein: CASSLEVSGASYNEQFF. DNA of the CDR3: TGTGCCAGCAGCTTAGAGGTTAGCGGAGCCTCCTACAATGAGCAGTTCTTC.

This clone is a singleton in its sample. For the CDR3, the DNA is TGCGCCAGCAGCCCCCCGACTGACACAGATACGCAGTATTTT. It encodes CASSPPTDTDTQYF. The chain employs TRBV5-1 and TRBJ2-3; D call uncertain. Germline loops: CDR1 SGHRS, CDR2 YFSETQ. The CDR3 runs 14 residues. V was clipped by 4 bases and J by 2 bases, with 11 bases between them.

J is TRBJ2-2 and V is TRBV10-3, with a possible D match to TRBD2 (5 bases). The CDR3 contains 14 residues. V dropped 2 bases and J dropped 3 bases, with 7 bases sitting between them. The germline CDR1 and CDR2 sequences are ENHRY and SYGVKD. CDR3 bases: TGTGCCATCAGTGAGGGAGCGGACACCGGGGAGCTGTTTTTT. Translating it yields CAISEGADTGELFF.

The chain couples TRBV30 to TRBJ2-1; the match to TRBD2 covers 13 bases. CDR1 and CDR2 from the germline V gene are GTSNPN and SVGIG (reference sequence). The J segment lost 10 bases and the V segment lost 5 bases, leaving 11 bases of the junction unmatched. The CDR3 is 15 amino acids. CDR3 protein: CAWGILAGGPGEQFF. The CDR3 region has the DNA TGTGCCTGGGGAATACTAGCGGGAGGGCCTGGAGAGCAGTTCTTC.

This rearrangement joins TRBV6-6 to TRBJ1-2; D is possibly TRBD1 (6 bases). Germline loops: CDR1 MNHNY, CDR2 SVGAGI (reference sequence). There are 16 residues in the CDR3. V was pared by 1 base and J by 4 bases, with 16 bases between. CDR3 amino acids: CASSYWQIGQSYGYTF. CDR3 in DNA: TGTGCCAGCAGTTACTGGCAGATAGGACAGAGCTATGGCTACACCTTC.

This clone was counted once. V gene TRBV6-1 combines with J gene TRBJ1-1; 7 bases map to TRBD1. J was trimmed by 6 bases and V by 4 bases; bases with no gene match: 11. The CDR3 sequence is 15 residues long. Germline-derived CDR1 and CDR2 are MNHNS and SASEGT. CDR3 in amino acids: CASSGTTGHGAEAFF. The CDR3, as DNA: TGTGCCAGCAGTGGAACGACAGGGCACGGGGCTGAAGCTTTCTTT.

The V gene is TRBV7-8, the J gene TRBJ2-5; D remains unclear. This CDR3 has 15 amino acids. V was trimmed by 5 bases and J by 2 bases, leaving 15 bases between them. Germline CDR1 reads SGHVS; CDR2 reads FQNEAQ. The CDR3: CASSLLAGQQETQYF. CDR3 DNA: TGTGCCAGCAGCCTCTTAGCTGGCCAGCAAGAGACCCAGTACTTC.

This clone was found once. The rearrangement links TRBV6-6 to TRBJ2-7, with TRBD2 matching 7 bases. Unmatched junction bases numbered 16, after V lost 8 bases and J lost 3 bases. The CDR3 is made up of 16 amino acids. Germline assignment: CDR1 MNHNY and CDR2 SVGAGI (reference sequence). As DNA, the CDR3 is TGTGCCAGCTCGACGGGTGGGGGGGGGTTCTACTACGAGCAGTACTTC. This sequence encodes CASSTGGGGFYYEQYF.

This chain connects TRBV7-8 to TRBJ2-7; 9 bases align to TRBD1. V gave up 4 bases and J gave up 0 bases; unmatched junction bases: 7. CDR1 and CDR2 (germline): SGHVS, FQNEAQ. The CDR3 extends over 16 amino acids. The CDR3 spells CASSSSGTGNSYEQYF. CDR3 in DNA: TGTGCCAGCAGCTCCTCCGGGACAGGGAACTCCTACGAGCAGTACTTC. Complete variable domain (other parts from reference TRBV7-8 and TRBJ2-7): GAGVSQSPRYKVAKRGQDVALRCDPISGHVSLFWYQQALGQGPEFLTYFQNEAQLDKSGLPSDRFFAERPEGSVSTLKIQRTQQEDSAVYLCASSSSGTGNSYEQYFGPGTRLTVT.

V and J are TRBV7-9 and TRBJ2-1; no clear D. The CDR3 consists of 14 residues. CDR1 SEHNR and CDR2 FQNEAQ come from the germline V gene (reference sequence). V dropped 5 bases and J dropped 4 bases, with 12 bases sitting between them. The CDR3 reads CASSEFLDYNEQFF. The CDR3 coding sequence is TGTGCCAGCAGCGAGTTTCTCGATTACAATGAGCAGTTCTTC.

This sequence joins TRBV7-9 and TRBJ2-2, with D perhaps matching TRBD1 (7 bases). This CDR3 comprises 17 residues. The germline V gene encodes CDR1 SEHNR and CDR2 FQNEAQ (reference sequence). Trimming stripped 6 bases from V and 4 bases from J, with 21 bases between. The CDR3 is CASSPGGTASRTGELFF. For the CDR3, the DNA is TGTGCCAGCAGTCCTGGGGGGACAGCAAGTCGCACCGGGGAGCTGTTTTTT.

J is TRBJ2-5 and V is TRBV29-1; 10 nucleotides line up with TRBD2. The germline V gene has CDR1 SQVTM and CDR2 ANQGSEA. Unmatched junction bases numbered 10, after V lost 2 bases and J lost 7 bases. There are 15 residues in the CDR3. The CDR3: CSVEYTSGIVGTQYF. The CDR3 nucleotides are TGCAGCGTTGAATATACTAGCGGGATCGTCGGGACCCAGTACTTC.

The rearrangement joins TRBV27 to TRBJ2-1; D unresolved. V shed 5 bases and J shed 15 bases, with 17 bases lying between them. Germline CDR1 MNHEY, CDR2 SMNVEV (reference sequence). The CDR3 is made up of 12 amino acids. In DNA, the CDR3 is TGTGCCAGCAGTCCCAAACATGGGTTGGGGTTCTTC. Encoded protein: CASSPKHGLGFF.

V usage is TRBV27 and J usage is TRBJ2-6, with D uncertain. The germline CDR1 and CDR2 sequences are MNHEY and SMNVEV (reference sequence). The CDR3 is 15 residues long. V lost 6 bases, J lost 0 bases, and 9 bases lay in between. The CDR3 loop reads CASSLYSSGANVLTF. The CDR3 nucleotides read TGTGCCAGCAGCCTCTACAGCTCTGGGGCCAACGTCCTGACTTTC.

This clone turned up a few times. The chain employs TRBV19 and TRBJ2-7, with D hard to call. V was trimmed by 4 bases and J by 4 bases, leaving 5 bases between them. Germline CDR1 LNHDA, CDR2 SQIVND (reference sequence). The CDR3 consists of 11 residues. CDR3 in amino acids: CASSSGYEQYF. For the CDR3, the DNA is TGTGCCAGTAGTAGCGGATACGAGCAGTACTTC. The whole variable domain, remainder taken from reference TRBV19 and TRBJ2-7, is DGGITQSPKYLFRKEGQNVTLSCEQNLNHDAMYWYRQDPGQGLRLIYYSQIVNDFQKGDIAEGYSVSREKKESFPLTVTSAQKNPTAFYLCASSSGYEQYFGPGTRLTVT.

The chain recombines TRBV4-1 with TRBJ1-2, with a possible D match to TRBD1 (5 bases). The CDR3 length is 14 residues. CDR1 and CDR2 (germline): MGHRA, YSYEKL. The V end was cut by 5 bases, the J end by 8 bases, with 18 bases between. CDR3 bases: TGCGCCAGCAGCTCTATGGGGGACGGCCGGGGCTACACCTTC. Residues: CASSSMGDGRGYTF.